This T cell receptor (beta chain) comes out of a study of T cell clonotyping in hematopoietic cell transplantation. The overall study: Cytoreduction preceded collection of pretransplant recipient samples.

Data came from immunoSEQ multiplex PCR; TCRdb stores just in-frame clones and leaves some out. Of tens of thousands of clones listed, 85% are singletons. The sample's time point: recipient sample about 28 days before transplant, after cytoreduction. Trimming cost V 8 bases and J 3 bases; bases outside gene matches: 4. Looked up from germline, CDR1 is SQVTM and CDR2 is ANQGSEA. This CDR3 region has 13 residues. This clone has a single count. Material: peripheral blood mononuclear cells, obtained before stem cell transplant. This receptor was taken from a man in his sixties with acute myeloid leukemia. Some clones in this sample may be carry-over from other donors' samples. The V and J genes are TRBV29-1 and TRBJ2-3; 11 bases match TRBD2. The CDR3 reads CSWPSGGTDTQYF. Here the CDR3 DNA reads TGCAGCTGGCCTAGCGGGGGGACAGATACGCAGTATTTT.